The present entry profiles one T cell receptor (beta chain) with its context. Its antigen is currently not known. Base qualities were left out, and no much larger clone turns up one base away. Each collaborating institution followed its own protocols to collect whole blood in K2EDTA tubes. For TCRbeta analysis, collaborator samples were shipped as frozen whole blood, as isolated PBMCs, or as DNA extracted from either sample type. The sample is drawn from a study of blood T cell repertoires in COVID-19 (dated by TCRdb to 2020 to 2022). For the wider study: Collaborator samples came from the United States, Italy and Spain and covered acute and convalescent phases of COVID-19. Where HLA class I and class II types were available, the types were taken from metadata supplied by the sample provider, not from assay-based typing. Sample metadata almost always included a de-identified subject ID, COVID-19 status, age in years and sex. Samples were obtained from the ongoing ImmuneRACE study (first 160 participants) and from about 1,300 subjects provided by 6 global collaborators. The prospective study material was composed of cDNA or gDNA derived from T cells, B-cell-depleted T cells, or PBMCs. The repertoires were released in a freely available public database intended as a resource for research on the immune response to SARS-CoV-2. Subjects who had been exposed to COVID-19, were actively infected with it, or had recovered from it provided the deeply sampled blood TCRbeta repertoires that made up the dataset. The investigation overall reported the following: Clinical and demographic metadata were provided uncurated, with the amount varying by source and participant.

The germline V gene encodes CDR1 SGHRS and CDR2 YFSETQ. Here V drops 0 bases and J drops 6 bases, and the junction holds 6 bases not matched to any gene. Measured from the cysteine to the phenylalanine, the CDR3 is 16 residues long. The retained sequence is limited to the CDR3, 48 bases, with the frame set at the first base. TCRbeta CDR3 regions were amplified from genomic DNA using the immunoSEQ Assay, a bias-controlled multiplex PCR. The authors' pipeline ran thus. Nucleated cell counts per sample were estimated from amplification of reference gene primers within the assay. Sequence reads were collapsed and filtered to measure the absolute abundance of every unique TCRbeta CDR3 rearrangement. For each sample, productive Simpson clonality was calculated as the square root of Simpson's diversity index over productive rearrangements. Imported from immuneACCESS, the table was reduced by TCRdb to in-frame sequences with V and J called. These copies leave out some clones; in studies compared against another copy, an unresolved V gene accounts for under half, and the cause of the remainder is not known. Clone size and the V and J calls come from that table; the DNA yielded D and trimming. The sample table holds over 100,000 clones, of which roughly 83% were seen once. The ten largest clonotypes hold more than 3% of the sample.

The sample was peripheral blood. Recombination joined TRBV5-1 with TRBJ2-3, with 11 bases in between that match TRBD2. This receptor was obtained from a woman aged 80 or over with active or convalescent COVID-19. The DNA sequence is given as TGCGCCAGCAGCTTGGTGTCTAGCGGGAGGTCGGATACGCAGTATTTT. This encodes CASSLVSSGRSDTQYF. Supplemented by the reference TRBV5-1 and TRBJ2-3 proteins around the CDR3, the complete variable domain is KAGVTQTPRYLIKTRGQQVTLSCSPISGHRSVSWYQQTPGQGLQFLFEYFSETQRNKGNFPGRFSGRQFSNSRSEMNVSTLELGDSALYLCASSLVSSGRSDTQYFGPGTRLTVL.